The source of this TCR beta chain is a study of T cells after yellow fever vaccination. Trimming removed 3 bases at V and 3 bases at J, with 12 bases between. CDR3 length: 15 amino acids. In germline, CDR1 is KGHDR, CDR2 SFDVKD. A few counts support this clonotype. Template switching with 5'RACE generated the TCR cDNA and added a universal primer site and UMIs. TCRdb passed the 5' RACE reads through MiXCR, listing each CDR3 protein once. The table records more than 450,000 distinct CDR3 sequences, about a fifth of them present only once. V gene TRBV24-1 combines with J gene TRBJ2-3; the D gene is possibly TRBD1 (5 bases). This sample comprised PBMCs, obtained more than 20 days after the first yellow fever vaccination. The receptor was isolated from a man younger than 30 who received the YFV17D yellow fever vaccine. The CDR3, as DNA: TGTGCCACCAGTGATATCCAGGGTTGGACAGATACGCAGTATTTT. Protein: CATSDIQGWTDTQYF.